This is a list of T cell receptor beta chains from one sample in a study of regulatory T cells in long-lasting Graves disease. TCRdb reprocessed the multiplex PCR reads with MiXCR, giving one entry per CDR3 protein. The table has some 280,000 distinct CDR3 sequences, roughly a fifth seen once. The sample here was peripheral blood mononuclear cells (PBMCs), taken when the disease was refractory, from a patient treated with antithyroid drugs. These receptors were taken from a female donor with Graves disease. Both conserved end residues are part of each CDR3. The D gene is left open where the match is weak. Part of the rows lack a size; the others show once, few, many or a class for expanded clones.

clone size: -
V gene: TRBV5-1
D gene: -
J gene: TRBJ2-7
CDR3 DNA: TGCGCCAGCAGAGTATCGGCCAGCTTATCCTACGAGCAGTACTTC
CDR3 protein: CASRVSASLSYEQYF

clone size: few
V gene: TRBV2
D gene: TRBD1
J gene: TRBJ2-7
CDR3 DNA: TGTGCCAGCGGTGAACCCGGGACAGGGGGCGAGGAGCAGTACTTC
CDR3 protein: CASGEPGTGGEEQYF

clone size: many
V gene: TRBV28
D gene: -
J gene: TRBJ1-5
CDR3 DNA: TGTGCCAGCAATGAGCAGGGACCGAATCAGCCCCAGCATTTT
CDR3 protein: CASNEQGPNQPQHF

clone size: -
V gene: TRBV20-1
D gene: -
J gene: TRBJ2-7
CDR3 DNA: TGCAGTGCTCAGGACGGGATACACGAGCAGTACTTC
CDR3 protein: CSAQDGIHEQYF

clone size: -
V gene: TRBV5-1
D gene: -
J gene: TRBJ2-6
CDR3 DNA: TGCGCCAGCAGCTTGGAGGTCGGCGGGTTGCCCCTCTCTGGGGCCAACGTCCTGACTTTC
CDR3 protein: CASSLEVGGLPLSGANVLTF

clone size: many
V gene: TRBV28
D gene: -
J gene: TRBJ2-5
CDR3 DNA: TGTGCCAGCAGGGGGAGGTCACGCGGGGAAGAGACCCAGTACTTC
CDR3 protein: CASRGRSRGEETQYF

clone size: few
V gene: TRBV15
D gene: -
J gene: TRBJ1-5
CDR3 DNA: TGTGCCACCAGCAGGGATACTCAGCCCCAGCATTTT
CDR3 protein: CATSRDTQPQHF

clone size: -
V gene: TRBV7-2
D gene: TRBD2
J gene: TRBJ2-1
CDR3 DNA: TGTGCCAGCAGCTTAGGGACTAGCTCCTACAATGAGCAGTTCTTC
CDR3 protein: CASSLGTSSYNEQFF

clone size: many
V gene: TRBV27
D gene: -
J gene: TRBJ2-7
CDR3 DNA: TGTGCCAGCAGTTTATCGTTCCGGGACGGGGTCGTCTACGAGCAGTACTTC
CDR3 protein: CASSLSFRDGVVYEQYF

clone size: few
V gene: TRBV3-1
D gene: TRBD1
J gene: TRBJ2-2
CDR3 DNA: TGTGCCAGTGGACAGGGAGACACCGGGGAGCTGTTTTTT
CDR3 protein: CASGQGDTGELFF

clone size: -
V gene: TRBV7-8
D gene: -
J gene: TRBJ1-4
CDR3 DNA: TGTGCCAGCAGCTTAAGGGCAGAACGGGGTGAAAAACTGTTTTTT
CDR3 protein: CASSLRAERGEKLFF

clone size: -
V gene: TRBV20-1
D gene: -
J gene: TRBJ2-2
CDR3 DNA: TGCAGTGCTCCAGCCGGGTTCTCCGGGGAGCTGTTTTTT
CDR3 protein: CSAPAGFSGELFF

clone size: -
V gene: TRBV7-2
D gene: -
J gene: TRBJ2-3
CDR3 DNA: TGTGCCAGCAGCTTAAGGGGGTCGGGCACAGATACGCAGTATTTT
CDR3 protein: CASSLRGSGTDTQYF

clone size: many
V gene: TRBV28
D gene: TRBD1
J gene: TRBJ1-5
CDR3 DNA: TGTGCCAGCAGGAGGGACAGGGATGGCAATCAGCCCCAGCATTTT
CDR3 protein: CASRRDRDGNQPQHF

clone size: many
V gene: TRBV7-2
D gene: TRBD2
J gene: TRBJ2-7
CDR3 DNA: TGTGCCAGCAGCTTGGGTAGCGGGACCCCCACCTACGAGCAGTACTTC
CDR3 protein: CASSLGSGTPTYEQYF

clone size: -
V gene: TRBV6-5
D gene: -
J gene: TRBJ1-1
CDR3 DNA: TGTGCCAGCAGTTATTTGACAGTCAGGGGCACTGAAGCTTTCTTT
CDR3 protein: CASSYLTVRGTEAFF

clone size: -
V gene: TRBV10-3
D gene: TRBD2
J gene: TRBJ2-3
CDR3 DNA: TGTGCCATCAGTGAGTCGGCGAGACTAGCGGGCCAAAGCACAGATACGCAGTATTTT
CDR3 protein: CAISESARLAGQSTDTQYF

clone size: many
V gene: TRBV7-2
D gene: -
J gene: TRBJ2-5
CDR3 DNA: TGTGCCAGCAGCTGGGTAGGTCTGCAAGAGACCCAGTACTTC
CDR3 protein: CASSWVGLQETQYF

clone size: few
V gene: TRBV30
D gene: -
J gene: TRBJ1-1
CDR3 DNA: TGTGCCTGGACACGGGTGATGAACACTGAAGCTTTCTTT
CDR3 protein: CAWTRVMNTEAFF

clone size: -
V gene: TRBV6-2/TRBV6-3
D gene: TRBD1
J gene: TRBJ1-5
CDR3 DNA: TGTGCCAGCAGTTATGGGACAGCAAAGACCTATAGCAATCAGCCCCAGCATTTT
CDR3 protein: CASSYGTAKTYSNQPQHF

clone size: few
V gene: TRBV28
D gene: -
J gene: TRBJ1-2
CDR3 DNA: TGTGCCAGCAGCCCCCGGGACCGTCGGCTCTATGGCTACACCTTC
CDR3 protein: CASSPRDRRLYGYTF

clone size: -
V gene: TRBV29-1
D gene: TRBD2
J gene: TRBJ2-7
CDR3 DNA: TGCAGCGTTGTGATAGGGGAGGGCTACGAGCAGTACTTC
CDR3 protein: CSVVIGEGYEQYF

clone size: -
V gene: TRBV19
D gene: -
J gene: TRBJ2-7
CDR3 DNA: TGTGCCAGTAGTAAAGGACACTCCTACGAGCAGTACTTC
CDR3 protein: CASSKGHSYEQYF

clone size: many
V gene: TRBV2
D gene: -
J gene: TRBJ1-6
CDR3 DNA: TGTGCCAGCAGGTCTTACAGGAATTCACCCCTCCACTTT
CDR3 protein: CASRSYRNSPLHF

clone size: -
V gene: TRBV2
D gene: -
J gene: TRBJ1-3
CDR3 DNA: TGTGCCAGCAGTGATGAGGGGGAGGGCCCTGGAAACACCATATATTTT
CDR3 protein: CASSDEGEGPGNTIYF

clone size: once
V gene: TRBV5-1
D gene: TRBD1
J gene: TRBJ1-2
CDR3 DNA: TGCGTCAGCAGCTTGCGGACAGGCTATGGCTACACCTTC
CDR3 protein: CVSSLRTGYGYTF

clone size: -
V gene: TRBV7-9
D gene: -
J gene: TRBJ1-4
CDR3 DNA: TGTGCCAGCAGGGGCTATTCGGAAAAACTGTTTTTT
CDR3 protein: CASRGYSEKLFF

clone size: few
V gene: TRBV28
D gene: TRBD1
J gene: TRBJ1-2
CDR3 DNA: TGTGCCAGCGCTGGGACAGGGGGCGGGAGCTACACCTTC
CDR3 protein: CASAGTGGGSYTF

clone size: few
V gene: TRBV28
D gene: TRBD2
J gene: TRBJ2-3
CDR3 DNA: TGTGCCAGCAGTTTTTGGACTAGCGGGAGGGATACGCAGTATTTT
CDR3 protein: CASSFWTSGRDTQYF